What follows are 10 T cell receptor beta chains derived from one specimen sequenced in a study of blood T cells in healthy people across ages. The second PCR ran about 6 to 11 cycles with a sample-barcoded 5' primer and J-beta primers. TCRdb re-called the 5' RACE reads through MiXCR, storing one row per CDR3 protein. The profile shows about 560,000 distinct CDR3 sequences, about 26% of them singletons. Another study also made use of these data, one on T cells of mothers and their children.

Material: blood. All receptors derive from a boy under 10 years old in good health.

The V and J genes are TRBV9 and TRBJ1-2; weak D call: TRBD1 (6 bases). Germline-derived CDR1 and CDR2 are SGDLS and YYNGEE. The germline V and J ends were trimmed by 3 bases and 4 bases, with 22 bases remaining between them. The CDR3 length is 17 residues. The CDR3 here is CASSAHLVRTASYGYTF. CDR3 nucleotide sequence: TGTGCCAGCAGCGCCCACCTAGTGCGGACAGCGAGCTATGGCTACACCTTC.

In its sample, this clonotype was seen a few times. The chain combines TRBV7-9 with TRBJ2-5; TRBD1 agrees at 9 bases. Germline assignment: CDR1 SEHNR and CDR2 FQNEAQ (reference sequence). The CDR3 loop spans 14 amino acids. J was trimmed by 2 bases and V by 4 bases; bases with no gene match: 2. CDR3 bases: TGTGCCAGCAGCTGGGACAGGGTACAAGAGACCCAGTACTTC. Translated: CASSWDRVQETQYF.

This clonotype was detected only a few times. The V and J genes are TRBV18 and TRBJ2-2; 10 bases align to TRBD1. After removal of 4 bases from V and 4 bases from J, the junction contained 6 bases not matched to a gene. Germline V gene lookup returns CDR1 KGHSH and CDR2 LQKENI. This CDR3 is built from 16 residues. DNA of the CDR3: TGTGCCAGCTCACGGGACAGGGGCGCCTCCACCGGGGAGCTGTTTTTT. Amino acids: CASSRDRGASTGELFF.

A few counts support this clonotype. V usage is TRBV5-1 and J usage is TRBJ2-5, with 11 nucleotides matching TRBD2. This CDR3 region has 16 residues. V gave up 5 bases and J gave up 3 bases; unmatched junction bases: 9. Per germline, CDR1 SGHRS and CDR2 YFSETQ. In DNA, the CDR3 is TGCGCCAGCAGAAATCCCGGGACTAGCGGAGAAGAGACCCAGTACTTC. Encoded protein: CASRNPGTSGEETQYF. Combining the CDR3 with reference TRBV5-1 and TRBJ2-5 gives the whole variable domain KAGVTQTPRYLIKTRGQQVTLSCSPISGHRSVSWYQQTPGQGLQFLFEYFSETQRNKGNFPGRFSGRQFSNSRSEMNVSTLELGDSALYLCASRNPGTSGEETQYFGPGTRLLVL.

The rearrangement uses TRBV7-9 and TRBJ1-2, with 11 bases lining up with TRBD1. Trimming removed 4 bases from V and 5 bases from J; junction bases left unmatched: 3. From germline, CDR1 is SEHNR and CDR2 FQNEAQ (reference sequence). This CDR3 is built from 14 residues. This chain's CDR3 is CASSYGTGGYGYTF. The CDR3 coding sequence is TGTGCCAGCAGCTACGGGACAGGGGGATATGGCTACACCTTC.

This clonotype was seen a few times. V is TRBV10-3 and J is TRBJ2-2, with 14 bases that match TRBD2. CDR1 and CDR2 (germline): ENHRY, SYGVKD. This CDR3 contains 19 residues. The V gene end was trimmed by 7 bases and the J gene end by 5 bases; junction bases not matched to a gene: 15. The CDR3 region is CAITLSPGTSGRWTGELFF. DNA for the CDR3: TGTGCCATCACCTTATCTCCAGGGACTAGCGGGAGATGGACCGGGGAGCTGTTTTTT.

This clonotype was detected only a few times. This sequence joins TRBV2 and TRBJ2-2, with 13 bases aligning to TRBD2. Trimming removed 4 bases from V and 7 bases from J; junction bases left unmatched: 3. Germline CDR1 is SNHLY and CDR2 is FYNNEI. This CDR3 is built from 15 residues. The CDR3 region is CASSGTSGRGGELFF. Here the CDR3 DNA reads TGTGCCAGCAGTGGGACTAGCGGGAGAGGCGGGGAGCTGTTTTTT. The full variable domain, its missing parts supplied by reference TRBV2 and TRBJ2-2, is EPEVTQTPSHQVTQMGQEVILRCVPISNHLYFYWYRQILGQKVEFLVSFYNNEISEKSEIFDDQFSVERPDGSNFTLKIRSTKLEDSAMYFCASSGTSGRGGELFFGEGSRLTVL.

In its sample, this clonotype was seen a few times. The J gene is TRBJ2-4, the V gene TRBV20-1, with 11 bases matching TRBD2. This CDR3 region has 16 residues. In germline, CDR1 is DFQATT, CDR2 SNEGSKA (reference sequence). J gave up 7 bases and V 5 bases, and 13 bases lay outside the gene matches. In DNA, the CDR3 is TGCAGTGCTCTACTAGCGGGAGTATTCTGGGGGAACATTCAGTACTTC. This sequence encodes CSALLAGVFWGNIQYF.

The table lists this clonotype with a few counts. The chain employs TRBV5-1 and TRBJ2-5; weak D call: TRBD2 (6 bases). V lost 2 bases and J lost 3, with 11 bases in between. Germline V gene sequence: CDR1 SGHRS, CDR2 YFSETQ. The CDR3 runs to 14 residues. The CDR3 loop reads CASSFAGSEETQYF. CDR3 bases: TGCGCCAGCAGCTTTGCGGGGTCGGAAGAGACCCAGTACTTC.

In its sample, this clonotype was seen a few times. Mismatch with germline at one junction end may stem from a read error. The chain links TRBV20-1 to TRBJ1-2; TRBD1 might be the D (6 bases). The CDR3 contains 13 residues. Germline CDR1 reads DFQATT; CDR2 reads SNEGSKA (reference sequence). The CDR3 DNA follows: TGCAGTGCTTATAACGATCAGGGGTTTGGCTACACCTTT. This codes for CSAYNDQGFGYTF.